This TCR beta chain derives from a study of OX40 agonist ivuxolimab in advanced cancers. The repertoire was sequenced with immunoSEQ multiplex PCR; TCRdb's copy has only in-frame clones and lacks some. This table has around 71,000 clones, about 85% appearing once. Germline V gene sequence: CDR1 GTSNPN, CDR2 SVGIG (reference sequence). The V gene end was trimmed by 1 base and the J gene end by 7 bases; junction bases not matched to a gene: 6. This CDR3 spans 14 amino acids. J is TRBJ1-5 and V is TRBV30, with 8 positions matching TRBD1. Sequencing used CD4+ or CD8+ T cells sorted from blood, obtained in a trial of the OX40 agonist ivuxolimab. The origin of this receptor is an adult with an advanced solid tumor such as melanoma, head and neck, liver or kidney cancer. The CDR3 spells CAWSESGGRQPQHF. The CDR3 DNA sequence: TGTGCCTGGAGTGAGTCAGGGGGCCGCCAGCCCCAGCATTTT.